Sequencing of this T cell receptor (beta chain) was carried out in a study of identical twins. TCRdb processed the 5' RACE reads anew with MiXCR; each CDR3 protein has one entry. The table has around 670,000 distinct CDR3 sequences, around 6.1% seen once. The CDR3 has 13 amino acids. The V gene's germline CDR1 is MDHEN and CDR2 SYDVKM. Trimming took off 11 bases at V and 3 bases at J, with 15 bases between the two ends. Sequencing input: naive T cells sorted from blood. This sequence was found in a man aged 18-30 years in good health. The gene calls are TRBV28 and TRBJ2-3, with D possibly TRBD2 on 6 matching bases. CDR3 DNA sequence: TGTGCCGGCGCCCCGGAGGGGACAGATACGCAGTATTTT. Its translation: CAGAPEGTDTQYF. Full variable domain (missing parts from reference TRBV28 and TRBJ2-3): DVKVTQSSRYLVKRTGEKVFLECVQDMDHENMFWYRQDPGLGLRLIYFSYDVKMKEKGDIPEGYSVSREKKERFSLILESASTNQTSMYLCAGAPEGTDTQYFGPGTRLTVL.